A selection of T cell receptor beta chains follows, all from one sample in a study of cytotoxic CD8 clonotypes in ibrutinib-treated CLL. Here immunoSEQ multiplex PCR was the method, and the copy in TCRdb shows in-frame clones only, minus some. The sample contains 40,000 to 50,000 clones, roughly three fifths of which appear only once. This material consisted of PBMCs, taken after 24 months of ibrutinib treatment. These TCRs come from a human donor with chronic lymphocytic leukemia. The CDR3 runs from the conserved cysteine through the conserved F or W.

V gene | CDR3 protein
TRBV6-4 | CASSEIEGSPLHF
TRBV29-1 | CSTRRVDTEAFF
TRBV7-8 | CASSLSQGASNQPQHF
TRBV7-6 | CASSPGGGRHNYEQYF
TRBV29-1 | CSVEDPWGNTGELFF
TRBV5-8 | CASRVTDSRALEQYF
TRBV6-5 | CASSYSRRVGPEAFF
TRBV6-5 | CASSQTGNPGEKLFF
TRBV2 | CASRVAGGRYNEQFF
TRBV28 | CASSLVPISDQPQHF
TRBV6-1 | CASSEPYYANTGELFF
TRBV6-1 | CASSVGVAYNEQFF
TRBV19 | CASTDGVQPQHF
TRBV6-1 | CASSLSPHGDSPLHF
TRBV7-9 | CASSLGSGRTDTQYF
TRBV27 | CASRFGVDTGELFF
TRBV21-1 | CASSKESGGRYEQYF
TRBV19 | CASTAAYSNQPQHF
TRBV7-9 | CASSTLGASEQYF
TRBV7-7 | CASSSSGGFQETQYF
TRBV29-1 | CSSDGGGSRYNEQFF
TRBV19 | CASRTLEGGSTDTQYF
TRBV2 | CASSDPRGPDIQYF
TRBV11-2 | CASSLGPYTSTDTQYF
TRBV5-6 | CASSLIGSNQPQHF
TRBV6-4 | CASSPTSGGSTDTQYF
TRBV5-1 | CASSLAGGEDEQYF
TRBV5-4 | CASSPGGEYGYTF
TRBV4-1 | CASSQGGRNYNSPLHF
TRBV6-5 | CASTFGSKQFF
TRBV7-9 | CASSLAGTDTIYF
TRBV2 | CASKVWAVGELFF
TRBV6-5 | CASTSGGAEDTQYF
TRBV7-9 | CASSLGPGDPGDTQYF
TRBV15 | CATSRDRASGEQFF
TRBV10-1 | CASSSGTSGETQYF
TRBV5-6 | CASSLTGGSSYNEQFF
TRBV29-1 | CSVEGGSGSTEQYF
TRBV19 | CASSPSVWGTDTQYF